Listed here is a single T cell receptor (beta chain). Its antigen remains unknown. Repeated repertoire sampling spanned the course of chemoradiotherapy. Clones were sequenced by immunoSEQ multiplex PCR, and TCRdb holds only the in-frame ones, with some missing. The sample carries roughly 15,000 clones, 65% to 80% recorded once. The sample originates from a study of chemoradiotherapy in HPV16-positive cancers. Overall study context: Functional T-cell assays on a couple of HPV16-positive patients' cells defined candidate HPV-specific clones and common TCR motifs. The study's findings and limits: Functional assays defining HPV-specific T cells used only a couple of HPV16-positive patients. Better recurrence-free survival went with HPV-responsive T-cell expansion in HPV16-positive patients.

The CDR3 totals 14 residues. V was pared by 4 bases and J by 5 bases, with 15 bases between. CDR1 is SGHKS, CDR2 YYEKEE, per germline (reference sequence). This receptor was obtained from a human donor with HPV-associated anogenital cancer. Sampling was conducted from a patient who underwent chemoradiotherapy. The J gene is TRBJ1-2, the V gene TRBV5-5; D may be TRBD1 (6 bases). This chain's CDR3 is CASSLRGNGYGYTF. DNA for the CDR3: TGTGCCAGCAGCCTCAGGGGAAATGGTTATGGCTACACCTTC.